This entry lists 24 T cell receptor beta chains sequenced from one sample in a study of shared clonotypes between healthy human individuals. Clones were read by immunoSEQ multiplex PCR, and TCRdb kept only the in-frame ones, dropping some. The sample lists about 2 million clones, 90% to 95% occurring once. The specimen sequenced was naive CD4+ T cells sorted from blood. Subset noted: CD45RA+ positively selected. The receptors shown here come from a young man in good health.

The gene calls are TRBV11-2 and TRBJ1-1; D unresolved. Germline V gene sequence: CDR1 SGHAT, CDR2 FQNNGV. V dropped 4 bases and J dropped 1 base, with 10 bases sitting between them. The CDR3 is 14 amino acids. The CDR3 loop reads CASSSITTNTEAFF. CDR3 nucleotides: TGTGCCAGCAGCTCTATTACAACGAACACTGAAGCTTTCTTT. Combining the CDR3 with reference TRBV11-2 and TRBJ1-1 gives the whole variable domain EAGVAQSPRYKIIEKRQSVAFWCNPISGHATLYWYQQILGQGPKLLIQFQNNGVVDDSQLPKDRFSAERLKGVDSTLKIQPAKLEDSAVYLCASSSITTNTEAFFGQGTRLTVV.

The chain joins TRBV2 to TRBJ2-3; D might be TRBD1 (5 bases). Germline V gives CDR1 SNHLY, CDR2 FYNNEI. The V and J ends lost 2 bases and 3 bases respectively, with 9 bases between them. The CDR3 spans 14 residues. The CDR3 loop reads CASSELRGTDTQYF. In DNA form, the CDR3 reads TGTGCCAGCAGTGAATTAAGGGGAACAGATACGCAGTATTTT. Full variable domain (missing parts from reference TRBV2 and TRBJ2-3): EPEVTQTPSHQVTQMGQEVILRCVPISNHLYFYWYRQILGQKVEFLVSFYNNEISEKSEIFDDQFSVERPDGSNFTLKIRSTKLEDSAMYFCASSELRGTDTQYFGPGTRLTVL.

Comment on this clone: Other DNA sequences from this sample encode an identical CDR3 as well. The chain combines TRBV9 with TRBJ2-1; D remains ambiguous. Germline V lookup: CDR1 SGDLS, CDR2 YYNGEE. The CDR3 consists of 11 residues. V was cut by 4 bases and J by 3 bases, with 2 bases left in between. CDR3 DNA: TGTGCCAGCAGCATCTACAATGAGCAGTTCTTC. Protein: CASSIYNEQFF.

The V gene is TRBV18, the J gene TRBJ1-6; the D gene is possibly TRBD1 (5 bases). From germline, CDR1 is KGHSH and CDR2 LQKENI. CDR3 length equals 14 residues. The ends were cut back, 3 bases at V and 10 bases at J, with 13 bases in the middle. The CDR3 bases are TGTGCCAGCTCACCTAGTCGACAGTCATCACCCCTCCACTTT. This codes for CASSPSRQSSPLHF.

The J gene is TRBJ2-2, the V gene TRBV5-4, with TRBD2 matching 8 bases. This CDR3 spans 16 amino acids. Trimming cost V 4 bases and J 1 base; bases outside gene matches: 6. CDR1 is SGHNT, CDR2 YYREEE, per germline (reference sequence). The CDR3 reads CASSPRSGGNTGELFF. The DNA for the CDR3 is TGTGCCAGCAGCCCCCGCAGCGGGGGGAACACCGGGGAGCTGTTTTTT.

This rearrangement joins TRBV2 to TRBJ1-2; 12 nucleotides agree with TRBD1. Germline V gene data show CDR1 as SNHLY and CDR2 as FYNNEI. CDR3 length equals 16 residues. Trimming took 1 base from V and 4 from J; bases not matched to a gene: 4. The CDR3 here is CASSEGGTGGFYGYTF. In nucleotides, the CDR3 is TGTGCCAGCAGTGAAGGAGGGACAGGGGGCTTCTATGGCTACACCTTC. Full variable domain (remainder filled in from reference TRBV2 and TRBJ1-2): EPEVTQTPSHQVTQMGQEVILRCVPISNHLYFYWYRQILGQKVEFLVSFYNNEISEKSEIFDDQFSVERPDGSNFTLKIRSTKLEDSAMYFCASSEGGTGGFYGYTFGSGTRLTVV.

About this clone itself: This may stem from a read error, because a much larger clone lies one nucleotide away. V is TRBV7-3 and J is TRBJ1-1; TRBD1 is a possible D gene (5 bases). Germline assignment: CDR1 SGHTA and CDR2 FQGTGA. The CDR3 is 13 residues long. V shed 5 bases and J shed 1 base, with 8 bases lying between them. The CDR3 loop is CASSPRANTEAFF. CDR3 nucleotides: TGTGCCAGCAGCCCCAGGGCGAACACTGAAGCTTTCTTT.

The chain carries TRBV28 and TRBJ1-2; D call uncertain. Germline V gives CDR1 MDHEN, CDR2 SYDVKM. This CDR3 is built from 13 residues. Deletions cut 6 bases from V and 7 bases from J, with 15 bases between. The CDR3 loop reads CASSLRQPGGYTF. The CDR3 DNA follows: TGTGCCAGCAGCCTCCGACAACCGGGTGGCTACACCTTC.

J is TRBJ2-3 and V is TRBV5-8; 12 bases are shared with TRBD2. The CDR3 spans 16 residues. Trimming removed 3 bases from V and 5 bases from J; junction bases left unmatched: 7. Germline CDR1 reads SGHTS; CDR2 reads YDEGEE. The CDR3 DNA follows: TGTGCCAGCAGCTCACTAGCGGGAGGTCGTCGAGATACGCAGTATTTT. This sequence encodes CASSSLAGGRRDTQYF.

The chain recombines TRBV5-1 with TRBJ2-3; TRBD2 matches at 9 bases. V dropped 4 bases and J dropped 0; count of bases not matched to a gene: 6. The CDR3 has 16 residues. CDR1 is SGHRS, CDR2 YFSETQ, per germline. The CDR3 loop reads CASSTRSGGSTDTQYF. The CDR3 DNA follows: TGCGCCAGCAGCACCCGTAGCGGGGGTAGCACAGATACGCAGTATTTT.

The V gene is TRBV9, the J gene TRBJ1-4, with no clear D. CDR1 and CDR2 from the germline V gene are SGDLS and YYNGEE. The CDR3 is 15 residues long. V dropped 4 bases and J dropped 4 bases, with 14 bases sitting between them. CDR3 DNA: TGTGCCAGCAGCTCTAAGGGAGGCCTTAATGAAAAACTGTTTTTT. This translates into CASSSKGGLNEKLFF.

The J gene is TRBJ1-2, the V gene TRBV18; D is unclear. The CDR3 spans 13 residues. Trimming removed 6 bases at V and 5 bases at J, with 13 bases between. CDR1 is KGHSH, CDR2 LQKENI, per germline. The CDR3 sequence is CASSQEEGYGYTF. The CDR3, as DNA: TGTGCCAGCTCCCAAGAGGAAGGGTATGGCTACACCTTC.

The chain is built from TRBV7-9 and TRBJ2-7; the match to TRBD2 covers 10 bases. J gave up 7 bases and V 5 bases, and 2 bases lay outside the gene matches. The CDR3 sequence is 12 residues long. Germline V CDR1 and CDR2: SEHNR, FQNEAQ (reference sequence). The CDR3 loop is CASSPSGGEQYF. The CDR3 DNA reads as TGTGCCAGCAGCCCTAGCGGGGGAGAGCAGTACTTC. The full variable domain, completed using reference TRBV7-9 and TRBJ2-7, is DTGVSQNPRHKITKRGQNVTFRCDPISEHNRLYWYRQTLGQGPEFLTYFQNEAQLEKSRLLSDRFSAERPKGSFSTLEIQRTEQGDSAMYLCASSPSGGEQYFGPGTRLTVT.

This chain connects TRBV28 to TRBJ2-7, with 11 bases fitting TRBD1. The J segment lost 7 bases and the V segment lost 2 bases, leaving 4 bases of the junction unmatched. The CDR3 is made up of 14 amino acids. Germline values: CDR1 MDHEN, CDR2 SYDVKM. CDR3 residues: CASSLLGTGGEQYF. The CDR3 bases are TGTGCCAGCAGTTTACTTGGGACAGGGGGGGAGCAGTACTTC.

The chain joins TRBV7-5 to TRBJ1-5; the table's TRBD1 call for D was not verified on the DNA. TRBV7-5 is tagged as a pseudogene. The CDR3 contains 19 residues. CDR3 in amino acids: CARSLVPGQGTFSNQPQHF. The CDR3 region has the DNA TGTGCCAGAAGCTTAGTCCCGGGACAGGGGACCTTTAGCAATCAGCCCCAGCATTTT.

This chain connects TRBV5-6 to TRBJ1-3; D may be TRBD1 (6 bases). Germline V gene lookup returns CDR1 SGHDT and CDR2 YYEEEE. V was shortened by 4 bases and J by 2 bases, with 22 bases between the two germline ends. CDR3 length: 18 residues. In DNA, the CDR3 is TGTGCCAGCAGCCCTACCGTTCTCATGAAGGGGGCTGGAAACACCATATATTTT. Translation gives CASSPTVLMKGAGNTIYF. The full variable domain, rest sourced from reference TRBV5-6 and TRBJ1-3, is DAGVTQSPTHLIKTRGQQVTLRCSPKSGHDTVSWYQQALGQGPQFIFQYYEEEERQRGNFPDRFSGHQFPNYSSELNVNALLLGDSALYLCASSPTVLMKGAGNTIYFGEGSWLTVV.

The chain uses TRBV7-6 and TRBJ2-5; tentative D call: TRBD2 (5 bases). CDR3 length: 15 residues. Germline loops: CDR1 SGHVS, CDR2 FNYEAQ. With 2 bases removed from V and 1 base from J, the gap between germline ends came to 11 bases. CDR3 in amino acids: CASSLNGAAQETQYF. CDR3 coding DNA: TGTGCCAGCAGCTTAAACGGAGCGGCCCAAGAGACCCAGTACTTC.

This rearrangement joins TRBV6-5 to TRBJ2-2, with 9 bases aligning to TRBD1. This CDR3 has 15 amino acids. The V gene end was trimmed by 6 bases and the J gene end by 3 bases; junction bases not matched to a gene: 5. The germline gives CDR1 MNHEY, CDR2 SVGAGI. CDR3 sequence: CASRTGTGYTGELFF. The DNA of the CDR3 is TGTGCCAGCAGGACCGGGACAGGGTACACCGGGGAGCTGTTTTTT.

This chain links TRBV6-5 with TRBJ1-5; 8 nucleotides agree with TRBD1. The junction had 5 bases not matched to a gene; V was cut back by 0 bases and J by 4 bases. CDR3 length: 16 residues. Per germline, CDR1 MNHEY and CDR2 SVGAGI. In nucleotides, the CDR3 is TGTGCCAGCAGTTACTCGTGGACAGGGAAGAATCAGCCCCAGCATTTT. It encodes CASSYSWTGKNQPQHF.

The chain employs TRBV6-5 and TRBJ2-1; TRBD1 agrees at 7 bases. This CDR3 region has 16 residues. Germline V gene lookup returns CDR1 MNHEY and CDR2 SVGAGI. V shed 2 bases and J 2 bases; nucleotides not matched to a gene: 6. CDR3 nucleotide sequence: TGTGCCAGCAGTTACGGGAACAGGGGCCCCTACAATGAGCAGTTCTTC. It codes for CASSYGNRGPYNEQFF.

This chain joins TRBV6-1 and TRBJ2-3; D not resolved. The germline CDR1 and CDR2 sequences are MNHNS and SASEGT. The CDR3 spans 11 residues. V lost 6 bases and J lost 8, with 9 bases in between. CDR3 in amino acids: CASRALGTQYF. CDR3 nucleotide sequence: TGTGCCAGCAGGGCTTTGGGTACGCAGTATTTT.

This clone has only a few counts. The sample has other DNA sequences that encode this CDR3 too. This chain connects TRBV7-2 to TRBJ2-2, with TRBD1 identical over 9 bases. This CDR3 has 14 residues. Germline V gene lookup returns CDR1 SGHTA and CDR2 FQGNSA. V was pared by 3 bases and J by 5 bases, with 1 base of the junction left unmatched. The CDR3 protein is CASSFDRGTGELFF. CDR3 DNA sequence: TGTGCCAGCAGCTTCGACAGGGGGACCGGGGAGCTGTTTTTT.

This chain connects TRBV5-8 to TRBJ1-4; possibly TRBD1 for D (6 bases). The CDR3 consists of 14 residues. From germline, CDR1 is SGHTS and CDR2 YDEGEE. V was trimmed by 1 base and J by 7 bases, leaving 11 bases between them. The CDR3 nucleotides read TGTGCCAGCAGCTTGTTGCAGGGGCGTGAAAAACTGTTTTTT. This encodes CASSLLQGREKLFF.

The chain couples TRBV5-1 to TRBJ2-1; TRBD2 matches at 7 bases. Germline CDR1 is SGHRS and CDR2 is YFSETQ. The CDR3 runs 15 residues. The ends lost 0 bases at V and 5 bases at J; junction bases unmatched: 5. CDR3 in amino acids: CASSLDWDYNNEQFF. The CDR3 DNA is TGCGCCAGCAGCTTGGATTGGGACTATAACAATGAGCAGTTCTTC.